The present TCR beta chain was sequenced within a study of T cells in localized non-small cell lung cancer. Findings of the study overall: Heterogeneity stays possible, as sequencing covered only one tumor region. Greater T cell density in blood accompanied longer overall survival. Detection in adjacent lung was observed for a median about 56 of the top 100 tumor clones.

As concerns this clone: As yet, its antigen is unknown.

Sequencing was performed with immunoSEQ multiplex PCR; in TCRdb, only in-frame clones are kept and a portion is missing. The sample has about 35,000 clones; approximately 90% are singletons. This CDR3 is built from 13 residues. Germline V gene sequence: CDR1 MNHEY, CDR2 SMNVEV (reference sequence). V lost 8 bases and J 1 base, leaving 12 bases between the germline ends. This clonotype originated in a female donor at least 60 years old with stage II lung adenocarcinoma. The sample was peripheral blood mononuclear cells, taken before any cancer treatment. This sequence joins TRBV27 and TRBJ2-7; D not resolved. The CDR3 loop is CASVSTVSYEQYF. CDR3 DNA sequence: TGTGCCAGCGTTTCTACTGTGTCCTACGAGCAGTACTTC.